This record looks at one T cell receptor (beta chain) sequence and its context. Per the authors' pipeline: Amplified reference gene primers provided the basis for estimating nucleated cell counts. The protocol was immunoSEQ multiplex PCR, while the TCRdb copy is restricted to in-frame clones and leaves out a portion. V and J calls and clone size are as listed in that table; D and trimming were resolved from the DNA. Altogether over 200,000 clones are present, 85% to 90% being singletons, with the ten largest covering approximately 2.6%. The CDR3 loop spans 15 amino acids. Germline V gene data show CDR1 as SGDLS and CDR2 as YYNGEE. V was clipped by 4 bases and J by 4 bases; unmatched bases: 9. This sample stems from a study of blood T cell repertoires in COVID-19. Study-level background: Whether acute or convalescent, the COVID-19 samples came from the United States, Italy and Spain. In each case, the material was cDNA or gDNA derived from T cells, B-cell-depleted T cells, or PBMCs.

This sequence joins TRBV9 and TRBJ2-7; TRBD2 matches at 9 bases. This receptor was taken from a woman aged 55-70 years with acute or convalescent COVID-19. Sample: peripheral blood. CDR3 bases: TGTGCCAGCAGCTTTAGCGGGAGTGACCTGTACGAGCAGTACTTC. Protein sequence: CASSFSGSDLYEQYF.